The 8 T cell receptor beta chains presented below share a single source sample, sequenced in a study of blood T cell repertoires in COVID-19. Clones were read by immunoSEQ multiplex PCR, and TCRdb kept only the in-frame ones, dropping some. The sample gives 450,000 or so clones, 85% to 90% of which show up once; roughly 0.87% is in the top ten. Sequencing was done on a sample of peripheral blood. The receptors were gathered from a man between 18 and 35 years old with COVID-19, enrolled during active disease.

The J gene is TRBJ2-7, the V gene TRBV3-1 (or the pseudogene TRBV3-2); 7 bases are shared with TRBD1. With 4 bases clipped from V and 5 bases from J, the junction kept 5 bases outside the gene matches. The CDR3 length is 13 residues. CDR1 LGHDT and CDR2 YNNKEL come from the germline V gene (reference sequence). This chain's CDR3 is CASSLRDSHEQYF. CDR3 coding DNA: TGTGCCAGCAGCCTCCGGGACAGCCACGAGCAGTACTTC.

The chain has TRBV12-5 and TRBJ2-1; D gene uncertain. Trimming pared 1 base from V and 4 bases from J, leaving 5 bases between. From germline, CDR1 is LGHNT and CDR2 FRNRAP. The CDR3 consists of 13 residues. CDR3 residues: CASGLGAYNEQFF. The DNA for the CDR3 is TGTGCTAGTGGTTTGGGAGCTTACAATGAGCAGTTCTTC. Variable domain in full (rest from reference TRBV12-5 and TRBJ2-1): DARVTQTPRHKVTEMGQEVTMRCQPILGHNTVFWYRQTMMQGLELLAYFRNRAPLDDSGMPKDRFSAEMPDATLATLKIQPSEPRDSAVYFCASGLGAYNEQFFGPGTRLTVL.

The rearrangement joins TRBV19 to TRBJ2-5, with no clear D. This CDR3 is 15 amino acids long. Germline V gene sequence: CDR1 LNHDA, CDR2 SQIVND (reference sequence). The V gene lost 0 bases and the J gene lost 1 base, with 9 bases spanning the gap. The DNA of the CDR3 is TGTGCCAGTAGTATAGATTCGGCAGGCCAAGAGACCCAGTACTTC. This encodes CASSIDSAGQETQYF.

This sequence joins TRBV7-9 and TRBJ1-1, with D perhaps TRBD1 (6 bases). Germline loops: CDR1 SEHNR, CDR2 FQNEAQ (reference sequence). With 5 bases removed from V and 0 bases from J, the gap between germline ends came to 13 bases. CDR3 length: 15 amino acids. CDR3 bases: TGTGCCAGCAGCCCGACCCAGGGGATGAACACTGAAGCTTTCTTT. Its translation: CASSPTQGMNTEAFF.

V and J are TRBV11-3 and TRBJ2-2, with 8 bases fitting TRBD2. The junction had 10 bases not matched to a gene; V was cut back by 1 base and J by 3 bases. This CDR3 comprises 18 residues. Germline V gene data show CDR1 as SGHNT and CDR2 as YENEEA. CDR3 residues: CASSLAGTGLVDTGELFF. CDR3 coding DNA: TGTGCCAGCAGCTTAGCGGGCACGGGACTAGTGGACACCGGGGAGCTGTTTTTT.

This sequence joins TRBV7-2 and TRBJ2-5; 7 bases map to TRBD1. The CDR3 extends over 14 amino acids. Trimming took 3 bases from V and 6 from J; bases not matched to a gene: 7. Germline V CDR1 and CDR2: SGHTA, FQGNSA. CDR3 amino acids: CASSLETGLKTQYF. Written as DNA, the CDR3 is TGTGCCAGCAGCTTGGAGACAGGGCTGAAGACCCAGTACTTC.

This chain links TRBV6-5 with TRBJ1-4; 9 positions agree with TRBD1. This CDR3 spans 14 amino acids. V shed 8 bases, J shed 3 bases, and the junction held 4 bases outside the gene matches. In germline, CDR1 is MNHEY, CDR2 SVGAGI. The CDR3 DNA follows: TGTGCCAGCTCCCGGGACAGGGCTAATGAAAAACTGTTTTTT. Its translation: CASSRDRANEKLFF.

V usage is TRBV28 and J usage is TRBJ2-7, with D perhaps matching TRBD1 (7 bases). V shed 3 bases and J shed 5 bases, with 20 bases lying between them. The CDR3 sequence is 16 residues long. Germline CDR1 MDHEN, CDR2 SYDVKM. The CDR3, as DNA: TGTGCCAGCAGTTTTTCCCCCGGTGGAGGGGGCGACGAGCAGTACTTC. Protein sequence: CASSFSPGGGGDEQYF.